These 26 T cell receptor beta chains share one sample of origin, sequenced in a study of T cells after posttransplantation cyclophosphamide. The data were produced by immunoSEQ multiplex PCR, yet TCRdb's version contains in-frame clones alone and is incomplete. This table has under 75,000 clones, 93% appearing once. Sequencing was done on a sample of PBMCs. These receptor sequences come from a woman in her 30s in good health and a related stem cell transplant donor.

This chain links TRBV9 with TRBJ1-1; D call uncertain. Per the germline V gene, CDR1 is SGDLS and CDR2 is YYNGEE. This CDR3 is built from 13 residues. V was clipped by 5 bases and J by 0 bases, with 8 bases between them. The CDR3 here is CASSFTMNTEAFF. The DNA of the CDR3 is TGTGCCAGCAGTTTTACTATGAACACTGAAGCTTTCTTT. Looking up the rest from reference TRBV9 and TRBJ1-1 gives the full variable domain: DSGVTQTPKHLITATGQRVTLRCSPRSGDLSVYWYQQSLDQGLQFLIQYYNGEERAKGNILERFSAQQFPDLHSELNLSSLELGDSALYFCASSFTMNTEAFFGQGTRLTVV.

The rearrangement uses TRBV5-6 and TRBJ2-7; a weak D match, TRBD1 (6 bases). The germline V gene encodes CDR1 SGHDT and CDR2 YYEEEE. Trimming shortened V by 1 base and J by 3 bases, and 11 bases separated the two germline ends. This CDR3 spans 14 amino acids. DNA of the CDR3: TGTGCCAGCAGCTTGTCGCGGACAGTCTACGAGCAGTACTTC. Translating it yields CASSLSRTVYEQYF.

The chain links TRBV7-9 to TRBJ1-4; 10 bases agree with TRBD1. The trim removed 2 bases at V and 8 bases at J, leaving 8 bases unmatched. The germline gives CDR1 SEHNR, CDR2 FQNEAQ (reference sequence). CDR3 length: 16 residues. Written as DNA, the CDR3 is TGTGCCAGCAGCTTAATGGGACAGGGGAAAGGGGAAAAACTGTTTTTT. This gives the protein CASSLMGQGKGEKLFF.

The J gene is TRBJ2-1, the V gene TRBV4-3; 16 nucleotides match TRBD2. The CDR3 totals 22 residues. V lost 1 base and J lost 6; bases outside the gene matches: 18. CDR1 and CDR2 from the germline V gene are LGHNA and YSLEER. CDR3 loop: CASSQAPGRSGTSGGVCNEQFF. DNA for the CDR3: TGCGCCAGCAGCCAAGCTCCGGGGCGAAGCGGGACTAGCGGGGGGGTTTGCAATGAGCAGTTCTTC.

The chain uses TRBV5-6 and TRBJ1-5; no reliable D call. CDR3 length: 14 amino acids. Between the trimmed V and J ends, which lost 0 bases and 4 bases, there was a span of 8 bases. The germline V gene encodes CDR1 SGHDT and CDR2 YYEEEE. This chain's CDR3 is CASSLGQLNQPQHF. CDR3 bases: TGTGCCAGCAGCTTGGGCCAGCTTAATCAGCCCCAGCATTTT.

This sequence joins TRBV4-3 and TRBJ1-2; 10 positions match TRBD1. This CDR3 comprises 15 residues. V dropped 4 bases and J dropped 4; count of bases not matched to a gene: 6. Germline V gene lookup returns CDR1 LGHNA and CDR2 YSLEER. The CDR3 bases are TGCGCCAGCAGCCGAGACAGGGGGCGCGTCTATGGCTACACCTTC. Translating it yields CASSRDRGRVYGYTF.

This CDR3 is CASSSRGHEKLFF. The CDR3 bases are TGTGCCAGCAGCTCTCGGGGCCATGAAAAACTGTTTTTT. This sequence joins TRBV13 and TRBJ1-4; tentatively, D is TRBD1 (5 bases). The CDR3 is 13 residues long. The germline CDR1 and CDR2 sequences are PRHDT and FYEKMQ (reference sequence). Trimming removed 4 bases at V and 6 bases at J, with 9 bases between.

The chain couples TRBV2 to TRBJ1-2; D is unresolved. From germline, CDR1 is SNHLY and CDR2 FYNNEI. This CDR3 spans 12 amino acids. Trimming shortened V by 8 bases and J by 2 bases, and 9 bases separated the two germline ends. CDR3 amino acids: CASQGGNYGYTF. CDR3 DNA sequence: TGTGCCAGCCAAGGCGGCAACTATGGCTACACCTTC.

V usage is TRBV6-6 and J usage is TRBJ2-1; D might be TRBD2 (6 bases). Trimming left V 8 bases short and J 7 bases short, with 15 bases between. The CDR3 consists of 13 residues. Germline-derived CDR1 and CDR2 are MNHNY and SVGAGI (reference sequence). CDR3 protein: CASLISAGNEQFF. The CDR3 coding sequence is TGTGCCAGCCTGATTAGCGCGGGGAATGAGCAGTTCTTC.

V gene TRBV19 combines with J gene TRBJ1-4; D unresolved. This CDR3 is built from 14 residues. Germline V gives CDR1 LNHDA, CDR2 SQIVND (reference sequence). Trimming pared 5 bases from V and 8 bases from J, leaving 15 bases between. The CDR3 DNA is TGTGCCAGTAGTTCGTCGATTAGGTTGGAAAAACTGTTTTTT. This encodes CASSSSIRLEKLFF.

The table lists this clone with a count of one. V gene TRBV7-9 combines with J gene TRBJ2-3, with D perhaps TRBD1 (5 bases). V lost 1 base, J lost 3 bases, and 8 bases lay in between. CDR3 size: 14 residues. Germline V gene lookup returns CDR1 SEHNR and CDR2 FQNEAQ (reference sequence). The CDR3 sequence is CASSLVDTTDTQYF. Here the CDR3 DNA reads TGTGCCAGCAGCTTAGTGGACACTACAGATACGCAGTATTTT.

The chain joins TRBV19 to TRBJ1-1; TRBD1 is a possible D gene (5 bases). The germline CDR1 and CDR2 sequences are LNHDA and SQIVND (reference sequence). The CDR3 has 10 amino acids. Trimming shortened V by 8 bases and J by 8 bases, and 9 bases separated the two germline ends. CDR3 protein: CASWYREAFF. For the CDR3, the DNA is TGTGCCAGTTGGTACAGGGAAGCTTTCTTT.

The V and J genes are TRBV5-1 and TRBJ2-5; D is unclear. The CDR3 length is 11 residues. Trimming took off 5 bases at V and 1 base at J, with 3 bases between the two ends. Germline lookup yields CDR1 SGHRS and CDR2 YFSETQ. CDR3 in DNA: TGCGCCAGCAGGGCCCAAGAGACCCAGTACTTC. Its translation is CASRAQETQYF. The full variable domain, completed using reference TRBV5-1 and TRBJ2-5, is KAGVTQTPRYLIKTRGQQVTLSCSPISGHRSVSWYQQTPGQGLQFLFEYFSETQRNKGNFPGRFSGRQFSNSRSEMNVSTLELGDSALYLCASRAQETQYFGPGTRLLVL.

This clone was seen a single time. The chain joins TRBV19 to TRBJ2-1; the D is unclear. With 1 base removed from V and 4 bases from J, the gap between germline ends came to 5 bases. The CDR3 has 13 amino acids. The germline gives CDR1 LNHDA, CDR2 SQIVND (reference sequence). DNA for the CDR3: TGTGCCAGTAGTATAGGAGGTTACAATGAGCAGTTCTTC. It translates to CASSIGGYNEQFF.

The genes are TRBV6-1 and TRBJ1-1; D may be TRBD1 (6 bases). The CDR3 consists of 13 residues. Trimming stripped 6 bases from V and 1 base from J, with 9 bases between. In germline, CDR1 is MNHNS, CDR2 SASEGT. The CDR3 DNA reads TGTGCCAGCAGAGGACAGCCGAACACTGAAGCTTTCTTT. As protein: CASRGQPNTEAFF.

This chain uses TRBV5-4 with TRBJ2-2; D not certain. The length of the CDR3 is 13 residues. Germline V gene sequence: CDR1 SGHNT, CDR2 YYREEE (reference sequence). The V end was cut by 4 bases, the J end by 9 bases, with 13 bases between. CDR3 amino acids: CASSPDSTRELFF. The CDR3 bases are TGTGCCAGCAGCCCGGATTCAACGCGGGAGCTGTTTTTT.

This chain connects TRBV7-2 to TRBJ1-1; D might be TRBD1 (5 bases). Per germline, CDR1 SGHTA and CDR2 FQGNSA. There are 16 residues in the CDR3. The V end lost 1 base, the J end lost 3 bases, and 15 bases lay between the germline ends. The CDR3 sequence: CASSLGVRVVDTEAFF. Written as DNA, the CDR3 is TGTGCCAGCAGCTTAGGCGTCAGGGTGGTGGACACTGAAGCTTTCTTT.

This chain uses TRBV15 with TRBJ1-2; 7 bases agree with TRBD1. The CDR3 covers 16 residues. The V segment lost 0 bases and the J segment 8 bases; nucleotides outside the gene matches: 12. Germline V gene lookup returns CDR1 LNHNV and CDR2 YYDKDF (reference sequence). The CDR3 reads CATSRDLGDSLRGYTF. CDR3 sequence (DNA): TGTGCCACCAGCAGAGATCTAGGGGACAGTTTGAGGGGCTACACCTTC.

The chain recombines TRBV9 with TRBJ2-7, with D maybe TRBD1 (6 bases). The CDR3 has 14 amino acids. CDR1 is SGDLS and CDR2 is YYNGEE in the germline V gene. V lost 2 bases and J lost 5, with 14 bases in between. This chain's CDR3 is CASSVGKGVDEQYF. The CDR3 bases are TGTGCCAGCAGCGTGGGAAAGGGGGTCGACGAGCAGTACTTC.

This chain uses TRBV14 with TRBJ2-1; D perhaps matches TRBD1 (5 bases). This CDR3 has 15 residues. Looked up from germline, CDR1 is SGHDN and CDR2 is FVKESK. V shed 1 base and J shed 2 bases, with 9 bases lying between them. CDR3 coding DNA: TGTGCCAGCAGCCAAGGTCAGGGTGCCTACAATGAGCAGTTCTTC. This sequence encodes CASSQGQGAYNEQFF.

This chain uses TRBV7-2 with TRBJ2-2; D not resolved. CDR3 length equals 13 residues. The V end lost 5 bases, the J end lost 4 bases, and 8 bases lay between the germline ends. Germline V CDR1 and CDR2: SGHTA, FQGNSA. CDR3 in amino acids: CASSLLSTGELFF. The CDR3 coding sequence is TGTGCCAGCAGCCTGCTGAGCACCGGGGAGCTGTTTTTT.

Concerning this clone: This CDR3 fails to terminate in the conserved phenylalanine or tryptophan, so it likely reflects a read error. The DNA is omitted, as the CDR3 cannot be located on it reliably, and the CDR3 follows TCRdb's listing. The V gene is TRBV7-2, the J gene TRBJ2-7; the table's D call, TRBD1, has no DNA check behind it. The CDR3 region is 14 residues in length, termini included. Germline lookup yields CDR1 SGHTA and CDR2 FQGNSA. The CDR3 region is CASSPSSMGAPAQS.

The rearrangement joins TRBV7-3 to TRBJ2-1; 12 bases line up with TRBD2. CDR3 length: 15 amino acids. Germline loops: CDR1 SGHTA, CDR2 FQGTGA. V lost 5 bases and J lost 9; bases outside the gene matches: 8. CDR3 sequence (DNA): TGTGCCAGCAGCACACTAGCGGGGGGTTCATCTGAGCAGTTCTTC. This codes for CASSTLAGGSSEQFF.

This chain uses TRBV6-4 with TRBJ1-5; perhaps TRBD1 as D (6 bases). This CDR3 is built from 14 residues. V was cut by 3 bases and J by 2 bases, with 8 bases left in between. Per germline, CDR1 MRHNA and CDR2 SNTAGT. The CDR3 loop is CASSEQGGNQPQHF. The CDR3, as DNA: TGTGCCAGCAGTGAACAGGGAGGCAATCAGCCCCAGCATTTT.

This clone has just a few counts. This chain connects TRBV5-4 to TRBJ1-2; D is uncertain. Germline CDR1 reads SGHNT; CDR2 reads YYREEE (reference sequence). The V end was cut by 0 bases, the J end by 6 bases, with 18 bases between. This CDR3 is built from 16 residues. The CDR3 DNA reads TGTGCCAGCAGCTTGGTGTCTTCGAGGCTACCTCATGGCTACACCTTC. Translated: CASSLVSSRLPHGYTF.

This clone has a single count. The rearrangement links TRBV7-9 to TRBJ1-1; D is unresolved. CDR1 is SEHNR, CDR2 FQNEAQ, per germline (reference sequence). Trimming pared 8 bases from V and 6 bases from J, leaving 7 bases between. This CDR3 comprises 10 residues. The CDR3 DNA follows: TGTGCCAGCGGGAAGGCTGAAGCTTTCTTT. Amino acid sequence: CASGKAEAFF.